Listed here are 10 T cell receptor beta chains from one sample, sequenced in a study of cytomegalovirus exposure and HLA in healthy donors. The primer mix had 60 Vbeta and 13 Jbeta primers. The data were produced by immunoSEQ multiplex PCR, yet TCRdb's version contains in-frame clones alone and is incomplete. The repertoire holds roughly 74,000 clones, with about 79% as singletons. Sequencing input: PBMCs. The receptors derive from a man in his forties in good health and CMV-seronegative.

The J gene is TRBJ2-2, the V gene TRBV6-4, with 7 bases identical to TRBD1. The junction had 3 bases not matched to a gene; V was cut back by 5 bases and J by 3 bases. The CDR3 contains 14 residues. Germline V gives CDR1 MRHNA, CDR2 SNTAGT. The CDR3: CASSQTGDTGELFF. The CDR3 DNA reads as TGTGCCAGCAGTCAAACAGGGGACACCGGGGAGCTGTTTTTT.

This clone was observed once. At one boundary the junction diverges from the germline segment, which might be a read error. V is TRBV6-6 and J is TRBJ2-6, with TRBD2 matching over 7 bases. Per germline, CDR1 MNHNY and CDR2 SVGAGI (reference sequence). CDR3 length: 16 amino acids. The CDR3 reads CASSYGGGGGANGLTF. CDR3 nucleotides: TGTGCCAGCAGTTACGGGGGGGGAGGCGGGGCCAACGGCCTGACTTTC.

This clone was counted only a few times. The chain is built from TRBV7-9 and TRBJ1-5; TRBD1 matches at 9 bases. Germline CDR1 SEHNR, CDR2 FQNEAQ (reference sequence). The CDR3 covers 14 residues. The junction had 5 bases not matched to a gene; V was cut back by 3 bases and J by 8 bases. The CDR3: CASSFGTGIEPQHF. CDR3 in DNA: TGTGCCAGCAGCTTTGGGACAGGGATTGAGCCCCAGCATTTT.

The J gene is TRBJ2-1, the V gene TRBV5-1, with 7 bases matching TRBD1. Trimming at V came to 2 bases and at J to 8 bases, leaving 4 bases not matched to a gene. This CDR3 is 13 amino acids long. Germline V CDR1 and CDR2: SGHRS, YFSETQ. CDR3 DNA: TGCGCCAGCAGCTTAGACAGGGTCTATGAGCAGTTCTTC. Translating gives CASSLDRVYEQFF.

This clone was observed once. V and J are TRBV5-1 and TRBJ2-1; 9 bases map to TRBD2. CDR3 length: 15 residues. Trimming removed 2 bases from V and 4 bases from J; junction bases left unmatched: 4. Germline CDR1 SGHRS, CDR2 YFSETQ. CDR3 DNA: TGCGCCAGCAGCTTCATAGCGGGAGAGTACAATGAGCAGTTCTTC. Its protein product is CASSFIAGEYNEQFF.

This clone occurred once. The J gene is TRBJ2-3, the V gene TRBV18; D is possibly TRBD2 (5 bases). The germline V and J ends were trimmed by 4 bases and 2 bases, with 19 bases remaining between them. The CDR3 runs 17 residues. Germline-derived CDR1 and CDR2 are KGHSH and LQKENI. The CDR3 is CASSLNIGSFVTDTQYF. The CDR3 DNA sequence: TGTGCCAGCTCACTAAATATTGGGAGTTTTGTCACAGATACGCAGTATTTT.

The chain couples TRBV9 to TRBJ2-5; D call uncertain. Per germline, CDR1 SGDLS and CDR2 YYNGEE. The V and J ends lost 2 bases and 3 bases respectively, with 8 bases between them. CDR3 length: 13 amino acids. As DNA, the CDR3 is TGTGCCAGCAGCGTGAGTAGCAAAGAGACCCAGTACTTC. Its protein product is CASSVSSKETQYF. The variable domain in full, completed from reference TRBV9 and TRBJ2-5, reads DSGVTQTPKHLITATGQRVTLRCSPRSGDLSVYWYQQSLDQGLQFLIQYYNGEERAKGNILERFSAQQFPDLHSELNLSSLELGDSALYFCASSVSSKETQYFGPGTRLLVL.

This rearrangement joins TRBV11-1 to TRBJ2-1, with D tentatively TRBD1 (6 bases). CDR3 length: 17 residues. The V gene's germline CDR1 is SGHAT and CDR2 FQDESV (reference sequence). V lost 8 bases to trimming and J lost 5 bases, with 25 bases between them. The CDR3 spells CASDQWDLTGSNNEQFF. The CDR3 nucleotides are TGTGCCAGCGACCAGTGGGATCTGACAGGATCGAACAATGAGCAGTTCTTC.

On this clone: This specimen includes other DNA sequences encoding the same CDR3. The gene calls are TRBV5-1 and TRBJ2-1; 9 nucleotides match TRBD2. J lost 4 bases, V lost 0 bases, and 2 bases had no gene match. In germline, CDR1 is SGHRS, CDR2 YFSETQ. CDR3 length equals 15 residues. The CDR3 region is CASSLGLADYNEQFF. As DNA, the CDR3 is TGCGCCAGCAGCTTGGGACTAGCGGATTACAATGAGCAGTTCTTC.

The rearrangement joins TRBV25-1 to TRBJ2-5, with D perhaps TRBD1 (5 bases). The CDR3 totals 14 residues. V lost 3 bases and J lost 1, with 9 bases in between. In germline, CDR1 is MGHDK, CDR2 SYGVNS. This CDR3 reads CASSDSTVQETQYF. The CDR3 DNA reads TGTGCCAGCAGTGACTCGACAGTCCAAGAGACCCAGTACTTC.